Listed below are T cell receptor beta chains from one sample, sequenced in a study of T cells in Graves' hyperthyroidism and ophthalmopathy. Each CDR3 protein is one row after TCRdb ran MiXCR on the multiplex PCR reads. The table shows around 350,000 distinct CDR3 sequences, with approximately 20% occurring only once. The sequencing sample was made of blood. The source of these receptors is a woman between 18 and 29 years old with Graves' hyperthyroidism. CDR3s leave out the opening cysteine and the closing phenylalanine or tryptophan.

j_gene: TRBJ2-7; v_gene: TRBV6-5; CDR3aa: ASSYWLGEQY
j_gene: TRBJ2-7; v_gene: TRBV6-1; CDR3aa: ASSLRDRAPYEQY
j_gene: TRBJ1-1; v_gene: TRBV5-4; CDR3aa: ASSVTGAHPEAF
j_gene: TRBJ1-1; v_gene: TRBV6-5; CDR3aa: ASSYSAGRLNTEAF
j_gene: TRBJ1-6; v_gene: TRBV6-2/TRBV6-3; CDR3aa: ASSYGPYSPLH
j_gene: TRBJ2-5; v_gene: TRBV18; CDR3aa: ASSPPPREETQY
j_gene: TRBJ2-5; v_gene: TRBV3-1; CDR3aa: ASSQGSPAGGGETQY
j_gene: TRBJ2-5; v_gene: TRBV6-2/TRBV6-3; CDR3aa: ASSYLLWSQETQY
j_gene: TRBJ2-2; v_gene: TRBV24-1; CDR3aa: ATSDYSTGELF
j_gene: TRBJ1-3; v_gene: TRBV6-1; CDR3aa: ASSHYLRGTGNTIY
j_gene: TRBJ1-5; v_gene: TRBV20-1; CDR3aa: SARTAIQPQH
j_gene: TRBJ2-2; v_gene: TRBV4-2; CDR3aa: ASTHLPGLAGKTNTGELF
j_gene: TRBJ1-5; v_gene: TRBV2; CDR3aa: ASGLLGGNQPQH
j_gene: TRBJ1-2; v_gene: TRBV6-2/TRBV6-3; CDR3aa: ASSYSGQGGYT
j_gene: TRBJ1-2; v_gene: TRBV30; CDR3aa: AWSVGGGST
j_gene: TRBJ2-2; v_gene: TRBV20-1; CDR3aa: SARVPTGELF
j_gene: TRBJ2-7; v_gene: TRBV7-2; CDR3aa: ASSLVGSYYEQY
j_gene: TRBJ1-4; v_gene: TRBV7-3; CDR3aa: ASSLLTGRNEKLF
j_gene: TRBJ2-7; v_gene: TRBV6-2/TRBV6-3; CDR3aa: ASGNPGRTTYEQY
j_gene: TRBJ2-2; v_gene: TRBV28; CDR3aa: ASRPPGQGATGELF
j_gene: TRBJ2-5; v_gene: TRBV12-3/TRBV12-4; CDR3aa: ASNQDWEQETQY
j_gene: TRBJ2-7; v_gene: TRBV18; CDR3aa: ASSPVSADEQY
j_gene: TRBJ1-1; v_gene: TRBV12-3/TRBV12-4; CDR3aa: ASSSSMRTNTEAF
j_gene: TRBJ2-5; v_gene: TRBV7-6; CDR3aa: ASSQFTRGIRKETQY
j_gene: TRBJ2-7; v_gene: TRBV6-1; CDR3aa: ASGGGMSYEQY
j_gene: TRBJ2-2; v_gene: TRBV18; CDR3aa: ASSPQGVNTGELF
j_gene: TRBJ2-5; v_gene: TRBV10-3; CDR3aa: AISESTGARETQY
j_gene: TRBJ1-1; v_gene: TRBV12-3/TRBV12-4; CDR3aa: ASSLTGLWTEAF
j_gene: TRBJ2-7; v_gene: TRBV7-2; CDR3aa: ASSLVLGYEQY
j_gene: TRBJ1-2; v_gene: TRBV2; CDR3aa: APGTGDT
j_gene: TRBJ2-5; v_gene: TRBV2; CDR3aa: ASSDHGDTQETQY
j_gene: TRBJ2-7; v_gene: TRBV6-1; CDR3aa: ASSEGYEQY
j_gene: TRBJ1-2; v_gene: TRBV30; CDR3aa: AWSLSTGTLVFRGYGYT
j_gene: TRBJ2-7; v_gene: TRBV28; CDR3aa: ASSLWGRRTSSYEQY
j_gene: TRBJ2-7; v_gene: TRBV6-1; CDR3aa: ASSEGAGSYEQY
j_gene: TRBJ2-2; v_gene: TRBV6-5; CDR3aa: ASNWATNTGELF
j_gene: TRBJ1-1; v_gene: TRBV20-1; CDR3aa: SARPRSEAF
j_gene: TRBJ2-3; v_gene: TRBV7-8; CDR3aa: ASSLASGDTQY
j_gene: TRBJ1-1; v_gene: TRBV2; CDR3aa: ASSVGQTAEAF
j_gene: TRBJ1-5; v_gene: TRBV14; CDR3aa: ASSQLRYRITDQPQH
j_gene: TRBJ1-2; v_gene: TRBV12-3/TRBV12-4; CDR3aa: ASSGTGGRGYT
j_gene: TRBJ1-1; v_gene: TRBV6-1; CDR3aa: ASSPLPGQGMTEAF
j_gene: TRBJ2-5; v_gene: TRBV5-1; CDR3aa: ASSWQGAEETQY
j_gene: TRBJ2-2; v_gene: TRBV4-1; CDR3aa: ASSQAGQLTGELF
j_gene: TRBJ1-5; v_gene: TRBV6-5; CDR3aa: ASSYVRDQPQH
j_gene: TRBJ1-5; v_gene: TRBV20-1; CDR3aa: SARSTPRGSNQPQH
j_gene: TRBJ1-5; v_gene: TRBV6-2/TRBV6-3; CDR3aa: ASSYVDSNQPQH
j_gene: TRBJ1-6; v_gene: TRBV2; CDR3aa: ASNPGTRGRNSPLH